The source of this T cell receptor beta chain is a study of regulatory T cells in long-lasting Graves disease. Germline-derived CDR1 and CDR2 are SGHAT and FQNNGV. CDR3 length: 12 residues. V was cut by 3 bases and J by 5 bases, with 7 bases left in between. Relying on iRepertoire HTBI primers and Arm-PCR of CDR3 regions, the team built TCR beta libraries. As originally analysed: Gene usage covered some 66 TRBV and some 13 TRBJ segments. TCRdb redid the calling of the multiplex PCR reads with MiXCR, one entry per CDR3 protein. The V and J calls and clone size come from TCRdb's table, not from the authors' own analysis. The sample lists hundreds of thousands of distinct CDR3 sequences; less than 20% were seen once. The sample's time point: newly diagnosed GD, antithyroid drugs for less than 3 months. From RNA extracted from PBMCs, the TCR library was made. This clonotype has at least ten counts. This sample also appeared in a second study, on T cells in Graves' hyperthyroidism and ophthalmopathy. As that report states: Newly diagnosed hyperthyroidism, duration under 2 months, in patients aged 18 to 65.

The material sequenced was peripheral blood mononuclear cells (PBMCs), taken at new diagnosis, from a patient treated with antithyroid drugs. The chain recombines TRBV11-2 with TRBJ2-5; D unresolved. This TCR came from a young woman with Graves disease. CDR3 region: CASSFRPETQYF. The CDR3 bases are TGTGCCAGCAGCTTCCGTCCCGAGACCCAGTACTTC. Filled out from reference TRBV11-2 and TRBJ2-5, the complete variable domain reads EAGVAQSPRYKIIEKRQSVAFWCNPISGHATLYWYQQILGQGPKLLIQFQNNGVVDDSQLPKDRFSAERLKGVDSTLKIQPAKLEDSAVYLCASSFRPETQYFGPGTRLLVL.